Described below is a single TCR beta chain sequence and its context. The read ends 3 residues early relative to the CDR3; the germline J gene fills the gap. Method: immunoSEQ multiplex PCR; TCRdb's copy keeps in-frame clones and lacks some. This table lists 49,000 or so clones. The CDR3 totals 13 residues. Trimming removed 4 bases at V and 3 bases at J, with 9 bases between. CDR1 and CDR2 from the germline V gene are GTSNPN and SVGIG (reference sequence). These data originate in a study of T cells in women clearing cervical HPV infection. In the study overall: Case blood drawn at lesion detection; control blood after infection cleared.

Dot-blot hybridization genotyped cervical HPV amplified with MY09/MY11 PCR. Material: blood buffy coat. This chain uses TRBV30 with TRBJ1-4; D remains ambiguous. The clonotype comes from a woman between 18 and 75 years old with a cervical HPV16 infection that either progressed to CIN3+ or cleared (not recorded which). CDR3 DNA, as far as it was read: TGTGCCTGGAACCGCCAGGCTAATGAAAAA. Translating it yields CAWNRQANEK. The entire CDR3 protein reads CAWNRQANEKLFF.